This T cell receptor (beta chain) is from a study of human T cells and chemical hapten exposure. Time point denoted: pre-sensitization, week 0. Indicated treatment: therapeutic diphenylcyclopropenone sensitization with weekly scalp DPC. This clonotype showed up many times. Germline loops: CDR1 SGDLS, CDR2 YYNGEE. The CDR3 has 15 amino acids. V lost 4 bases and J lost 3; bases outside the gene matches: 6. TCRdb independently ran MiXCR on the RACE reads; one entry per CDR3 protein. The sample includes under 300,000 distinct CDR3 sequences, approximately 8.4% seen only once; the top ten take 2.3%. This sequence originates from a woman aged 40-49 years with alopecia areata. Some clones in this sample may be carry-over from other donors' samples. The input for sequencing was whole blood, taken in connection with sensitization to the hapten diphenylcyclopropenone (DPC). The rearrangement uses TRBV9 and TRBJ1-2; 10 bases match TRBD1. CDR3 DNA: TGTGCCAGCAGCCCCACGACAGGGGGCGACTATGGCTACACCTTC. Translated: CASSPTTGGDYGYTF.